The 20 T cell receptor beta chains listed next were all sequenced from one sample in a study of T cells after yellow fever vaccination. TCRdb independently ran MiXCR on the 5' RACE reads; one entry per CDR3 protein. The sample yields about 160,000 distinct CDR3 sequences, 6% to 7.5% seen once. Sequenced material: CD4+ T cells sorted from PBMCs, taken less than 6 days after the first yellow fever vaccination. These receptors were collected from a young man who received the YFV17D yellow fever vaccine.

Ten or more counts support this clonotype. The V call is TRBV5-6, the J call TRBJ2-1; possible D gene TRBD1, 5 bases. The CDR3 consists of 15 residues. Trimming left V 7 bases short and J 6 bases short, with 20 bases between. Looked up from germline, CDR1 is SGHDT and CDR2 is YYEEEE. Here the CDR3 reads CASERYGVRGNEQFF. DNA of the CDR3: TGTGCCAGCGAGAGGTATGGGGTTAGGGGCAATGAGCAGTTCTTC.

This clonotype showed up many times. The rearrangement links TRBV14 to TRBJ2-3; D is perhaps TRBD1 (5 bases). The CDR3 contains 14 residues. From germline, CDR1 is SGHDN and CDR2 FVKESK. V was shortened by 2 bases and J by 4 bases, with 10 bases between the two germline ends. In DNA, the CDR3 is TGTGCCAGCAGCCAATCGTCCAGGGCAGATACGCAGTATTTT. Its protein product is CASSQSSRADTQYF.

This clonotype has a handful of counts. The chain recombines TRBV4-3 with TRBJ1-2, with D possibly TRBD1 on 6 matching bases. V shed 0 bases and J shed 2 bases, with 13 bases lying between them. The germline V gene has CDR1 LGHNA and CDR2 YSLEER. This CDR3 spans 16 amino acids. The CDR3 bases are TGCGCCAGCAGCCAAGACACCAGGACAGAAAACTATGGCTACACCTTC. Translated, it gives CASSQDTRTENYGYTF.

This clonotype occurred many times. This rearrangement joins TRBV5-1 to TRBJ1-1, with D perhaps matching TRBD1 (6 bases). Looked up from germline, CDR1 is SGHRS and CDR2 is YFSETQ. Deletions cut 0 bases from V and 6 bases from J, with 9 bases between. The CDR3 runs 13 residues. Here the CDR3 reads CASSLVGGAEAFF. The CDR3 DNA reads as TGCGCCAGCAGCTTGGTGGGGGGCGCTGAAGCTTTCTTT.

A few counts support this clonotype. The chain joins TRBV20-1 to TRBJ2-3, with TRBD1 identical over 10 bases. This CDR3 spans 16 amino acids. Germline CDR1 DFQATT, CDR2 SNEGSKA (reference sequence). V lost 2 bases, J lost 4 bases, and 9 bases stayed unmatched. DNA for the CDR3: TGCAGTGCTAGATCACTCCCGGGACAGGGGTCAGATACGCAGTATTTT. This sequence encodes CSARSLPGQGSDTQYF.

This clonotype was detected many times. The chain is built from TRBV6-6 and TRBJ1-2; D gene unclear. V lost 6 bases, J lost 6 bases, and 14 bases lay in between. Germline V gives CDR1 MNHNY, CDR2 SVGAGI (reference sequence). The CDR3 covers 13 residues. DNA of the CDR3: TGTGCCAGCAGCCGAGACGTTCCCCATGGCTACACCTTC. Its translation is CASSRDVPHGYTF.

This clonotype occurred many times. The chain is built from TRBV7-2 and TRBJ2-5; 11 nucleotides agree with TRBD2. The trim removed 8 bases at V and 4 bases at J, leaving 6 bases unmatched. Germline V lookup: CDR1 SGHTA, CDR2 FQGNSA. CDR3 length: 14 amino acids. CDR3: CASVAGGPRETQYF. CDR3 bases: TGTGCCAGCGTAGCGGGGGGGCCTCGAGAGACCCAGTACTTC.

This clonotype was observed many times. CDR3 loop: CASRGSYTQYF. In DNA form, the CDR3 reads TGTGCCTCCAGGGGGAGCTATACGCAGTATTTT. The V gene is TRBV25-1, the J gene TRBJ2-3, with 7 bases that match TRBD1. Trimming at V came to 11 bases and at J to 7 bases, leaving 6 bases not matched to a gene. Germline V gives CDR1 MGHDK, CDR2 SYGVNS. The CDR3 loop spans 11 amino acids.

The V call is TRBV7-2, the J call TRBJ1-2, with D maybe TRBD1 (5 bases). Trimming pared 8 bases from V and 4 bases from J, leaving 17 bases between. There are 14 residues in the CDR3. The germline V gene encodes CDR1 SGHTA and CDR2 FQGNSA. CDR3 nucleotides: TGTGCCAGCCCCTGGGGGTCTGGGATCTATGGCTACACCTTC. Its protein is CASPWGSGIYGYTF.

The chain has TRBV14 and TRBJ2-7; 7 nucleotides align to TRBD2. V shed 0 bases, J shed 6 bases, and the junction held 11 bases outside the gene matches. There are 16 residues in the CDR3. CDR1 and CDR2 (germline): SGHDN, FVKESK. The CDR3 loop reads CASSQDLGEGRIEQYV. The CDR3 nucleotides are TGTGCCAGCAGCCAAGATCTCGGGGAGGGGAGAATCGAGCAGTACGTC.

The table lists this clonotype with a few counts. The V and J genes are TRBV5-1 and TRBJ2-7; D might be TRBD2 (5 bases). The CDR3 has 14 residues. The V gene lost 0 bases and the J gene lost 6 bases, with 13 bases spanning the gap. Germline V lookup: CDR1 SGHRS, CDR2 YFSETQ. The CDR3 coding sequence is TGCGCCAGCAGCTTGGTCCCGGGGTCGGGCGAGCAGTACGTC. Its protein product is CASSLVPGSGEQYV.

In this sample, this clonotype turned up many times. This chain joins TRBV5-1 and TRBJ2-3, with D perhaps matching TRBD2 (5 bases). CDR3 length: 14 residues. Germline values: CDR1 SGHRS, CDR2 YFSETQ. V was pared by 4 bases and J by 2 bases, with 11 bases between. CDR3: CASSPTTTTDTQYF. The CDR3 region has the DNA TGCGCCAGCAGCCCGACTACCACCACAGATACGCAGTATTTT.

There are many counts of this clonotype. The chain recombines TRBV12-3 or TRBV12-4 with TRBJ2-3, with 7 bases fitting TRBD1. The length of the CDR3 is 15 residues. J gave up 0 bases and V 2 bases, and 2 bases lay outside the gene matches. CDR3 sequence (DNA): TGTGCCAGCAGTTTAAGGGGGCTGAGCACAGATACGCAGTATTTT. This gives the protein CASSLRGLSTDTQYF.

The chain couples TRBV5-8 to TRBJ1-3; tentatively, D is TRBD1 (5 bases). Germline V lookup: CDR1 SGHTS, CDR2 YDEGEE. Trimming cost V 6 bases and J 0 bases, with 10 bases left between them. There are 14 residues in the CDR3. The CDR3 reads CASTEQVSGNTIYF. CDR3 nucleotide sequence: TGTGCCAGCACCGAACAGGTCTCTGGAAACACCATATATTTT.

This clonotype appeared many times. The genes are TRBV7-6 and TRBJ2-5, with D possibly matching TRBD1 (5 bases). The CDR3 spans 16 residues. Germline V CDR1 and CDR2: SGHVS, FNYEAQ. Trimming left V 5 bases short and J 1 base short, with 17 bases between. The chain's CDR3 is CASSLRDSWVQETQYF. CDR3 nucleotide sequence: TGTGCCAGCAGCCTGAGAGACAGTTGGGTCCAAGAGACCCAGTACTTC.

This clonotype has a count of ten or more. V gene TRBV9 combines with J gene TRBJ2-6, with D possibly matching TRBD1 (6 bases). Germline loops: CDR1 SGDLS, CDR2 YYNGEE. This CDR3 region has 14 residues. Trimming took off 3 bases at V and 2 bases at J, with 6 bases between the two ends. The CDR3: CASSDRAGANVLTF. The CDR3 DNA reads as TGTGCCAGCAGCGACAGGGCTGGGGCCAACGTCCTGACTTTC. The whole variable domain, remainder taken from reference TRBV9 and TRBJ2-6, is DSGVTQTPKHLITATGQRVTLRCSPRSGDLSVYWYQQSLDQGLQFLIQYYNGEERAKGNILERFSAQQFPDLHSELNLSSLELGDSALYFCASSDRAGANVLTFGAGSRLTVL.

This chain joins TRBV19 and TRBJ2-5; the D gene is possibly TRBD2 (6 bases). Deletions cut 8 bases from V and 1 base from J, with 11 bases between. Germline values: CDR1 LNHDA, CDR2 SQIVND (reference sequence). The CDR3 runs to 13 residues. The CDR3 region has the DNA TGTGCCAGTGCAATGGGGGGCCAAGAGACCCAGTACTTC. This translates into CASAMGGQETQYF.

This clonotype was recorded many times. This chain links TRBV12-3 or TRBV12-4 with TRBJ2-7; TRBD2 is a possible D gene (5 bases). Trimming stripped 4 bases from V and 7 bases from J, with 26 bases between. This CDR3 is built from 17 residues. The DNA for the CDR3 is TGTGCCAGCAGTTCGTCTTGGGGTCTAGGGAGACGTTGGGAGCAGTACTTC. Translated, it gives CASSSSWGLGRRWEQYF.

This clonotype was picked up many times. The V and J genes are TRBV18 and TRBJ2-1; D possibly corresponds to TRBD2 (5 bases). The germline gives CDR1 KGHSH, CDR2 LQKENI. V gave up 6 bases and J gave up 2 bases, with 8 bases separating them. The CDR3 is 13 residues long. CDR3 nucleotide sequence: TGTGCCAGCTCGTCGACTACCTACAATGAGCAGTTCTTC. Translated, it gives CASSSTTYNEQFF.

This clonotype was observed a few times. The CDR3 region is CASSSRGGSVRGRAQHF. DNA for the CDR3: TGTGCCAGCAGTTCCCGGGGCGGTTCGGTCAGGGGCAGGGCCCAGCATTTT. The chain combines TRBV6-5 with TRBJ1-5, with TRBD1 as a possible D gene (6 bases). Trimming took 4 bases from V and 11 from J, leaving 27 bases between them. This CDR3 contains 17 residues. Germline V gene lookup returns CDR1 MNHEY and CDR2 SVGAGI.